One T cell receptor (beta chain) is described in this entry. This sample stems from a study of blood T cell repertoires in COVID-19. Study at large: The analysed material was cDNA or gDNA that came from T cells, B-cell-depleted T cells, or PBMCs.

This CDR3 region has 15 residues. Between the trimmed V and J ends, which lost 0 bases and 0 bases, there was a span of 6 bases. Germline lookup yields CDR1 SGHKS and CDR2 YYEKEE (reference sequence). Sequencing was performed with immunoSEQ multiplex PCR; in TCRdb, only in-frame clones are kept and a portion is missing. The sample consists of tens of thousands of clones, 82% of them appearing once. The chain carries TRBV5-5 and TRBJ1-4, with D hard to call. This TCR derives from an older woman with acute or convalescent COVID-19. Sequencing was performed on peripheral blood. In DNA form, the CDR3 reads TGTGCCAGCAGCTTGGGGGCAGCAACTAATGAAAAACTGTTTTTT. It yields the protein CASSLGAATNEKLFF.